A single sample gave rise to the 21 T cell receptor beta chains below, sequenced in a study of cytomegalovirus exposure and HLA in healthy donors. PCR used 60 Vbeta primers and 13 Jbeta primers. Sequencing used immunoSEQ multiplex PCR; TCRdb keeps in-frame clones, though not all of them. The sample shows 150,000 to 200,000 clones, around 77% of them seen only once. Material: PBMCs. These receptor sequences come from a woman between 25 and 40 years old in good health and CMV-seropositive.

This clone was detected only once. The J gene is TRBJ2-7, the V gene TRBV6-5; 10 bases fit TRBD2. V lost 5 bases and J lost 3; bases outside the gene matches: 7. The germline V gene has CDR1 MNHEY and CDR2 SVGAGI. CDR3 length equals 15 residues. The CDR3 coding sequence is TGTGCCAGCAGTGTCCGGACTAGCGGAGACTACGAGCAGTACTTC. This sequence encodes CASSVRTSGDYEQYF.

The rearrangement joins TRBV4-3 to TRBJ1-1; D ambiguous. The germline V and J ends were trimmed by 0 bases and 0 bases, with 8 bases remaining between them. This CDR3 is built from 15 residues. CDR1 is LGHNA, CDR2 YSLEER, per germline. CDR3 sequence reads: CASSQEAGMNTEAFF. CDR3 coding DNA: TGCGCCAGCAGCCAAGAAGCGGGAATGAACACTGAAGCTTTCTTT.

DNA of the CDR3: TGTGCCAGCAGGAGCGGGGGGTCTCTTTACAATGAGCAGTTCTTC. It translates to CASRSGGSLYNEQFF. The chain joins TRBV2 to TRBJ2-1; 9 bases are a match to TRBD2. CDR1 is SNHLY and CDR2 is FYNNEI in the germline V gene. V lost 6 bases, J lost 4 bases, and 7 bases stayed unmatched. The CDR3 length is 15 residues.

This chain links TRBV19 with TRBJ1-1; D remains unclear. V was cut by 2 bases and J by 11 bases, with 9 bases left in between. The CDR3 has 11 amino acids. CDR1 and CDR2 (germline): LNHDA, SQIVND (reference sequence). CDR3 residues: CASSIKGGAFF. DNA for the CDR3: TGTGCCAGTAGTATAAAAGGCGGGGCTTTCTTT.

This clone has just a few counts. This chain links TRBV28 with TRBJ1-2; 11 bases are shared with TRBD1. The length of the CDR3 is 14 residues. The V and J ends lost 7 bases and 13 bases, in that order; junction bases with no gene match: 14. CDR1 and CDR2 (germline): MDHEN, SYDVKM. Written as DNA, the CDR3 is TGTGCCAGCACCCCACTTCCGGGACAGGGGGTGCCCACCTTC. It encodes CASTPLPGQGVPTF.

This clone has just one count. V and J are TRBV2 and TRBJ1-2; no clear D gene. The CDR3 runs 13 residues. The germline gives CDR1 SNHLY, CDR2 FYNNEI. Deletions cut 1 base from V and 6 bases from J, with 9 bases between. Here the CDR3 reads CASSEVGVDGYTF. CDR3 sequence (DNA): TGTGCCAGCAGTGAAGTGGGAGTCGATGGCTACACCTTC.

V and J are TRBV5-6 and TRBJ1-2, with D hard to call. The CDR3 has 15 residues. Per germline, CDR1 SGHDT and CDR2 YYEEEE. The V end was cut by 2 bases, the J end by 1 base, with 12 bases between. CDR3 sequence: CASSFGRPLNYGYTF. The CDR3 coding sequence is TGTGCCAGCAGCTTCGGCAGGCCCCTTAACTATGGCTACACCTTC.

The J gene is TRBJ2-7, the V gene TRBV28, with D uncertain. The CDR3 sequence is 13 residues long. Deletions cut 6 bases from V and 3 bases from J, with 12 bases between. The germline V gene has CDR1 MDHEN and CDR2 SYDVKM. The CDR3 spells CASSGPILYEQYF. Written as DNA, the CDR3 is TGTGCCAGCAGCGGTCCGATCCTCTACGAGCAGTACTTC.

The V call is TRBV10-3, the J call TRBJ2-7, with 8 nucleotides matching TRBD1. CDR3 length equals 12 residues. Germline V gene lookup returns CDR1 ENHRY and CDR2 SYGVKD. V lost 8 bases and J lost 5; bases outside the gene matches: 5. The CDR3 DNA sequence: TGTGCCATCGGCAGGGGGCTTGACGAGCAGTACTTC. Protein product: CAIGRGLDEQYF.

The chain carries TRBV30 and TRBJ2-2; D is uncertain. Per the germline V gene, CDR1 is GTSNPN and CDR2 is SVGIG (reference sequence). Trimming cost V 0 bases and J 4 bases, with 9 bases left between them. The CDR3 has 14 amino acids. CDR3 in DNA: TGTGCCTGGAGTGTTTCGGGTCTCACCGGGGAGCTGTTTTTT. It translates to CAWSVSGLTGELFF.

This clone has only one observation. The chain joins TRBV27 to TRBJ1-5; 7 bases match TRBD1. The V and J ends lost 3 bases and 2 bases, in that order; junction bases with no gene match: 7. Germline V gene lookup returns CDR1 MNHEY and CDR2 SMNVEV (reference sequence). CDR3 length equals 16 residues. The CDR3 is CASSFRAGGGNQPQHF. The CDR3 DNA is TGTGCCAGCAGTTTTCGGGCAGGGGGTGGCAATCAGCCCCAGCATTTT.

The chain employs TRBV7-8 and TRBJ1-2, with D possibly matching TRBD1 (6 bases). Trimming stripped 4 bases from V and 0 bases from J, with 15 bases between. This CDR3 is 16 amino acids long. Per germline, CDR1 SGHVS and CDR2 FQNEAQ. CDR3 sequence: CASSSQGQETNYGYTF. The CDR3 DNA follows: TGTGCCAGCAGCTCCCAGGGGCAAGAAACTAACTATGGCTACACCTTC. The full variable domain, completed using reference TRBV7-8 and TRBJ1-2, is GAGVSQSPRYKVAKRGQDVALRCDPISGHVSLFWYQQALGQGPEFLTYFQNEAQLDKSGLPSDRFFAERPEGSVSTLKIQRTQQEDSAVYLCASSSQGQETNYGYTFGSGTRLTVV.

V gene TRBV27 combines with J gene TRBJ2-7, with 8 bases matching TRBD2. CDR1 is MNHEY, CDR2 SMNVEV, per germline (reference sequence). V trimming: 5 bases; J trimming: 0 bases; junction bases outside the gene matches: 9. The CDR3 covers 16 residues. The CDR3 loop reads CASSLTSGSHSYEQYF. The CDR3 nucleotides are TGTGCCAGCAGTCTAACTAGCGGTTCTCACTCCTACGAGCAGTACTTC.

The chain uses TRBV9 and TRBJ2-1; 9 nucleotides agree with TRBD2. The CDR3 is made up of 16 amino acids. Germline-derived CDR1 and CDR2 are SGDLS and YYNGEE. V was pared by 3 bases and J by 8 bases, with 12 bases of the junction left unmatched. CDR3 sequence reads: CASSAQSGTSFDEQFF. The DNA of the CDR3 is TGTGCCAGCAGCGCCCAGTCCGGGACTAGCTTCGATGAGCAGTTCTTC.

The rearrangement uses TRBV30 and TRBJ2-5; TRBD2 might be the D (5 bases). The CDR3 contains 21 residues. Trimming removed 0 bases from V and 1 base from J, with 30 bases in between. Germline CDR1 is GTSNPN and CDR2 is SVGIG (reference sequence). The CDR3 sequence: CAWSVMRGPGWAGTFQETQYF. The CDR3 DNA reads as TGTGCCTGGAGTGTAATGCGAGGACCCGGGTGGGCGGGCACTTTCCAAGAGACCCAGTACTTC.

The rearrangement uses TRBV7-2 and TRBJ2-1; D may be TRBD1 (6 bases). V shed 4 bases and J shed 7 bases, with 14 bases lying between them. Germline V CDR1 and CDR2: SGHTA, FQGNSA. This CDR3 has 14 amino acids. The CDR3 sequence: CASSSRARGNEQFF. In DNA, the CDR3 is TGTGCCAGCAGCTCAAGGGCCAGGGGTAATGAGCAGTTCTTC.

The chain combines TRBV5-1 with TRBJ1-5; no clear D. Deletions cut 0 bases from V and 0 bases from J, with 7 bases between. The CDR3 is made up of 15 amino acids. CDR1 is SGHRS, CDR2 YFSETQ, per germline. In DNA, the CDR3 is TGCGCCAGCAGCTTGGCGGGGAATAGCAATCAGCCCCAGCATTTT. Translated: CASSLAGNSNQPQHF.

The V call is TRBV7-9, the J call TRBJ1-2; no clear D gene. Trimming stripped 7 bases from V and 5 bases from J, with 8 bases between. Germline CDR1 and CDR2: SEHNR and FQNEAQ (reference sequence). The CDR3 covers 11 residues. This CDR3 reads CASNRVYGYTF. CDR3 in DNA: TGTGCCAGCAACCGCGTTTATGGCTACACCTTC.

The V call is TRBV23-1, the J call TRBJ1-5; D unresolved. TRBV23-1 is recorded as an ORF, its role being uncertain. The germline V and J ends were trimmed by 1 base and 4 bases, with 11 bases remaining between them. This CDR3 contains 15 residues. The CDR3 reads CASSQCVSGNQPQHF. The CDR3 DNA is TGCGCCAGCAGTCAATGTGTATCCGGGAATCAGCCCCAGCATTTT.

J is TRBJ1-5 and V is TRBV19, with TRBD1 matching 8 bases. Germline CDR1 is LNHDA and CDR2 is SQIVND (reference sequence). The CDR3 covers 13 residues. V lost 5 bases, J lost 10 bases, and 7 bases stayed unmatched. The chain's CDR3 is CASSGQGADPQHF. CDR3 nucleotides: TGTGCCAGTAGTGGACAGGGAGCGGATCCCCAGCATTTT.

The chain has TRBV6-5 and TRBJ1-1; D unclear. The CDR3 is 15 amino acids. The V gene's germline CDR1 is MNHEY and CDR2 SVGAGI. V was cut by 0 bases and J by 5 bases, with 13 bases left in between. CDR3 protein: CASSYSSQTGTEAFF. The CDR3 region has the DNA TGTGCCAGCAGTTACTCGTCCCAAACCGGGACTGAAGCTTTCTTT.